This TCR beta chain was documented in a study of radiation and T cells in renal cell carcinoma. Sequenced by immunoSEQ multiplex PCR; TCRdb stores in-frame clones only, minus some. The sample shows about 77,000 clones, roughly 85% of them seen only once. V was clipped by 6 bases and J by 1 base; unmatched bases: 11. The germline CDR1 and CDR2 sequences are MRHNA and SNTAGT. The CDR3 has 18 residues. The time point is: blood 4 weeks post-SBRT, at nephrectomy. Treatment specified: 15 Gy SBRT to primary tumor, nephrectomy 4 weeks later. Nephrectomy followed 15 Gy stereotactic body radiation by 4 weeks. Clear cell pathology was present in this patient's renal cell carcinoma. Of note for this clone: Its antigen is undetermined.

General study points: Baseline intratumoral clonotype presence is unknown without pretreatment biopsies.

The TCR comes from a woman aged 55-75 years with renal cell carcinoma. The chain uses TRBV6-4 and TRBJ2-6; TRBD2 agrees at 8 bases. The source material was blood, sampled from a patient whose treatment included radiotherapy and nephrectomy. The CDR3 region is CASSPRGGSLSGANVLTF. The CDR3 DNA follows: TGTGCCAGCAGCCCCCGGGGGGGATCCTTGTCTGGGGCCAACGTCCTGACTTTC.